These 19 T cell receptor beta chains were all obtained from the same sample, sequenced in a study of blood T cells in healthy people across ages. Sample-barcoded 5' priming and a J-beta primer mix drove a second PCR of about 6 to 12 cycles. TCRdb reprocessed the 5' RACE reads with MiXCR, giving one entry per CDR3 protein. Seen here are roughly 1.9 million distinct CDR3 sequences, approximately 40% observed once, and the top ten hold 20% to 25%. Sequences were obtained from blood. The receptors stem from a human donor in good health.

This chain connects TRBV20-1 to TRBJ1-5; no definite D call. V was shortened by 3 bases and J by 8 bases, with 11 bases between the two germline ends. Germline V gene sequence: CDR1 DFQATT, CDR2 SNEGSKA (reference sequence). The CDR3 is 12 residues long. The CDR3 protein is CSASILGEPQHF. The CDR3 DNA is TGCAGTGCTAGTATATTGGGTGAGCCCCAGCATTTT.

The chain joins TRBV7-2 to TRBJ2-3, with TRBD2 matching over 9 bases. Germline V gene data show CDR1 as SGHTA and CDR2 as FQGNSA. V gave up 2 bases and J gave up 7 bases; unmatched junction bases: 4. CDR3 length: 14 residues. CDR3 residues: CASSLMRGGNTQYF. CDR3 sequence (DNA): TGTGCCAGCAGCTTAATGCGGGGGGGAAATACGCAGTATTTT.

CDR3 DNA: TGTGCCAGCAGCTTCGGACAGGGTCGGGATGAAAAACTGTTTTTT. It yields the protein CASSFGQGRDEKLFF. V usage is TRBV7-6 and J usage is TRBJ1-4, with 8 nucleotides matching TRBD1. The length of the CDR3 is 15 residues. CDR1 is SGHVS, CDR2 FNYEAQ, per germline. The V segment lost 3 bases and the J segment 6 bases; nucleotides outside the gene matches: 6.

The chain joins TRBV4-3 to TRBJ1-2; weak D call: TRBD1 (5 bases). Trimming took off 2 bases at V and 3 bases at J, with 10 bases between the two ends. The CDR3 is 14 amino acids. The germline V gene encodes CDR1 LGHNA and CDR2 YSLEER. In DNA, the CDR3 is TGCGCCAGCAGCCAAATGAGGGGAGACTATGGCTACACCTTC. Amino acid sequence: CASSQMRGDYGYTF.

The rearrangement uses TRBV25-1 and TRBJ2-3; D is possibly TRBD2 (5 bases). Per the germline V gene, CDR1 is MGHDK and CDR2 is SYGVNS. The CDR3 covers 12 residues. The V end was cut by 8 bases, the J end by 5 bases, with 11 bases between. The CDR3 DNA is TGTGCCAGCGCCCCAGGAGGAGATACGCAGTATTTT. Its translation: CASAPGGDTQYF.

J is TRBJ2-3 and V is TRBV4-1; D unresolved. Deletions cut 0 bases from V and 4 bases from J, with 14 bases between. Per germline, CDR1 MGHRA and CDR2 YSYEKL. This CDR3 has 16 amino acids. CDR3 residues: CASSQEAPLGPDTQYF. CDR3 sequence (DNA): TGCGCCAGCAGCCAAGAGGCACCACTCGGGCCAGATACGCAGTATTTT.

This clonotype occurred a few times. The rearrangement links TRBV6-5 to TRBJ2-1, with D tentatively TRBD1 or TRBD2 (5 bases each). This CDR3 has 13 amino acids. The germline V gene encodes CDR1 MNHEY and CDR2 SVGAGI. The ends were cut back, 2 bases at V and 6 bases at J, with 8 bases in the middle. CDR3 coding DNA: TGTGCCAGCAGTTACCGGGACCCCAATGAGCAGTTCTTC. Translating it yields CASSYRDPNEQFF.

This clonotype was recorded at least ten times. The rearrangement joins TRBV7-2 to TRBJ2-1, with D perhaps TRBD1 or TRBD2 (5 bases each). The CDR3 covers 13 residues. Germline loops: CDR1 SGHTA, CDR2 FQGNSA. The V end was cut by 7 bases, the J end by 4 bases, with 11 bases between. The CDR3 is CASTTGPYNEQFF. The CDR3 region has the DNA TGTGCCAGCACCACGGGACCTTACAATGAGCAGTTCTTC.

This clonotype was picked up a small number of times. This may be a read error, as it is one base from a much larger clone. The chain has TRBV7-9 and TRBJ2-5, with 8 bases lining up with TRBD2. CDR3 size: 14 residues. Germline assignment: CDR1 SEHNR and CDR2 FQNEAQ (reference sequence). With V trimmed by 5 bases and J by 1 base, 3 bases remained unmatched. CDR3 sequence: CASSIGLAQETQYF. The CDR3 DNA reads TGTGCCAGCAGCATAGGACTAGCCCAAGAGACCCAGTACTTC.

This clonotype has a handful of counts. CDR3 sequence reads: CSVIPGQGPGEQYF. As DNA, the CDR3 is TGCAGCGTTATCCCGGGACAGGGACCAGGAGAGCAGTACTTC. The chain is built from TRBV29-1 and TRBJ2-7, with 9 bases fitting TRBD1. The CDR3 spans 14 residues. Trimming took 5 bases from V and 7 from J; bases not matched to a gene: 12. Germline CDR1 SQVTM, CDR2 ANQGSEA.

The rearrangement uses TRBV28 and TRBJ2-5, with D uncertain. The V gene lost 7 bases and the J gene lost 0 bases, with 12 bases spanning the gap. The V gene's germline CDR1 is MDHEN and CDR2 SYDVKM. This CDR3 is built from 14 residues. CDR3 nucleotide sequence: TGTGCCAGCACTAGTGTAATACACCAAGAGACCCAGTACTTC. Encoded protein: CASTSVIHQETQYF.

This chain joins TRBV10-3 and TRBJ1-2, with TRBD1 identical over 7 bases. This CDR3 is 16 amino acids long. In germline, CDR1 is ENHRY, CDR2 SYGVKD. The V segment lost 0 bases and the J segment 8 bases; nucleotides outside the gene matches: 12. In DNA, the CDR3 is TGTGCCATCAGTGAGTCCTTTCGGCAGGGGGAAGGCGGCTACACCTTC. Its translation: CAISESFRQGEGGYTF.

The rearrangement joins TRBV7-9 to TRBJ1-2; D possibly corresponds to TRBD1 (6 bases). With 1 base removed from V and 4 bases from J, the gap between germline ends came to 16 bases. CDR3 size: 16 residues. Germline V gene data show CDR1 as SEHNR and CDR2 as FQNEAQ (reference sequence). Here the CDR3 reads CASSLESSGGLYGYTF. The DNA of the CDR3 is TGTGCCAGCAGCTTAGAAAGCTCCGGGGGCCTCTATGGCTACACCTTC.

This clonotype has more than one count but fewer than ten. The chain has TRBV9 and TRBJ1-2, with a tentative D call TRBD1 (6 bases). This CDR3 region has 15 residues. In germline, CDR1 is SGDLS, CDR2 YYNGEE. V was clipped by 0 bases and J by 4 bases, with 13 bases between them. The CDR3 nucleotides read TGTGCCAGCAGCGTAGGTTACAGGGAAATCTATGGCTACACCTTC. This encodes CASSVGYREIYGYTF.

This clonotype turned up a few times. V is TRBV4-3 and J is TRBJ2-3; 8 bases map to TRBD2. Looked up from germline, CDR1 is LGHNA and CDR2 is YSLEER. The length of the CDR3 is 16 residues. The ends lost 2 bases at V and 3 bases at J; junction bases unmatched: 7. DNA of the CDR3: TGCGCCAGCAGCCAACGGGGGGGCCATGAAACAGATACGCAGTATTTT. It codes for CASSQRGGHETDTQYF.

In regard to this clonotype: A much bigger clone sits one base away, suggesting this may be a read error. The V gene is TRBV29-1, the J gene TRBJ2-5; 7 bases match TRBD1. The better agreement between TRBJ2-7 and the DNA end casts doubt on the J call. The V gene's germline CDR1 is SQVTM and CDR2 ANQGSEA. The CDR3 extends over 13 amino acids. The CDR3 spells CSVGGGTLNEQYF. The CDR3 nucleotides are TGCAGCGTTGGAGGGGGCACCCTCAACGAGCAGTACTTC.

J is TRBJ2-3 and V is TRBV9; no clear D gene. This CDR3 is 12 amino acids long. The germline V gene has CDR1 SGDLS and CDR2 YYNGEE. Trimming removed 2 bases from V and 6 bases from J, with 7 bases in between. The DNA of the CDR3 is TGTGCCAGCAGCGTGGGTGATGATACGCAGTATTTT. Protein sequence: CASSVGDDTQYF. Together with reference TRBV9 and TRBJ2-3, the CDR3 gives the full variable domain: DSGVTQTPKHLITATGQRVTLRCSPRSGDLSVYWYQQSLDQGLQFLIQYYNGEERAKGNILERFSAQQFPDLHSELNLSSLELGDSALYFCASSVGDDTQYFGPGTRLTVL.

The sample holds a few counts of this clonotype. This sequence joins TRBV2 and TRBJ2-4; the match to TRBD2 covers 7 bases. Losses at the gene ends were 6 bases for V and 8 bases for J; bases not matched to a gene: 10. Germline V gives CDR1 SNHLY, CDR2 FYNNEI. The CDR3 runs 14 residues. The CDR3 sequence is CASRPWGGRDIQYF. The CDR3 nucleotides are TGTGCCAGCAGGCCGTGGGGGGGTAGAGACATTCAGTACTTC.

The genes are TRBV12-3 or TRBV12-4 and TRBJ2-5; no clear D. V lost 10 bases and J lost 2, with 14 bases in between. CDR3 length: 13 amino acids. The CDR3 here is CATQGLGQETQYF. DNA of the CDR3: TGTGCCACCCAAGGGTTGGGGCAAGAGACCCAGTACTTC.